A single T cell receptor (beta chain) is shown here with its context. Germline assignment: CDR1 ENHRY and CDR2 SYGVKD. This CDR3 contains 11 residues. V was pared by 4 bases and J by 4 bases, with 5 bases between. Generated by immunoSEQ multiplex PCR, the TCRdb table keeps only in-frame clones and is missing some. The sample has roughly 110,000 clones; approximately 90% are singletons. The source of the sample is a study of OX40 agonist ivuxolimab in advanced cancers. Study context: Prior anti-PD-1, anti-PD-L1 or anti-CTLA-4 therapy did not bar entry, and about 40% had some.

The investigators sampled blood at baseline, at cycle 4 day 1, and at cycle 7 day 1. The chain carries TRBV10-3 and TRBJ2-7, with a tentative D call TRBD2 (5 bases). Sequencing used CD4+ or CD8+ T cells sorted from blood, obtained in a trial of the OX40 agonist ivuxolimab. The TCR sequence derives from an adult with an advanced solid tumor such as melanoma, head and neck, liver or kidney cancer. Here the CDR3 reads CAISGLYEQYF. In nucleotides, the CDR3 is TGTGCCATCAGTGGACTATACGAGCAGTACTTC.